Shown below are 27 T cell receptor beta chains from a single sample sequenced in a study of CD8 T cells in Susac syndrome. Reverse transcription of 0.5 to 1 ug RNA was performed with random hexamers. One entry per CDR3 protein, called by TCRdb with MiXCR from the immunoSEQ multiplex PCR reads. The sample lists roughly 200,000 distinct CDR3 sequences, roughly 95% seen once, with less than 0.11% in the top ten. The specimen was CD4+ T cells from PBMCs. The receptors were gathered from a human donor in good health.

This chain uses TRBV29-1 with TRBJ2-5; the D gene is possibly TRBD2 (6 bases). CDR1 SQVTM and CDR2 ANQGSEA come from the germline V gene. The CDR3 runs to 15 residues. The V gene lost 3 bases and the J gene lost 3 bases, with 17 bases spanning the gap. CDR3 coding DNA: TGCAGCGTTGATAAAATCCGGGACTTGAAAGAGACCCAGTACTTC. Its protein is CSVDKIRDLKETQYF.

This chain joins TRBV12-3 or TRBV12-4 and TRBJ2-7; tentatively, D is TRBD1 or TRBD2 (6 bases each). V was pared by 7 bases and J by 3 bases, with 16 bases between. This CDR3 has 14 amino acids. CDR3: CASNRAFGSYEQYF. The DNA of the CDR3 is TGTGCCAGCAACAGGGCGTTCGGGAGCTACGAGCAGTACTTC.

Worth noting for this clonotype: The junction differs from germline at one of its ends, possibly a read error. The genes are TRBV20-1 and TRBJ2-7, with D perhaps matching TRBD2 (6 bases). This CDR3 comprises 14 residues. Germline values: CDR1 DFQATT, CDR2 SNEGSKA (reference sequence). The CDR3 here is CSARAGRSSYEQYF. CDR3 nucleotides: TGCAGTGCCAGAGCAGGGAGGAGCTCCTACGAGCAGTACTTC.

The rearrangement uses TRBV20-1 and TRBJ1-1, with 8 bases lining up with TRBD1. The CDR3 has 14 residues. V was clipped by 3 bases and J by 1 base; unmatched bases: 4. CDR1 is DFQATT and CDR2 is SNEGSKA in the germline V gene (reference sequence). The CDR3 DNA follows: TGCAGTGCTAGGTCAGGGGGCGAGAACACTGAAGCTTTCTTT. This translates into CSARSGGENTEAFF.

V and J are TRBV20-1 and TRBJ1-4, with no clear D. The CDR3 is 11 amino acids. The germline V gene has CDR1 DFQATT and CDR2 SNEGSKA (reference sequence). The germline V and J ends were trimmed by 5 bases and 4 bases, with 5 bases remaining between them. This CDR3 reads CSALLNEKLFF. The CDR3 nucleotides read TGCAGTGCTTTGCTTAATGAAAAACTGTTTTTT.

This clonotype has just a few counts. The chain links TRBV29-1 to TRBJ1-1; D remains unclear. The CDR3 sequence is 11 residues long. V lost 4 bases and J lost 2, with 5 bases in between. In germline, CDR1 is SQVTM, CDR2 ANQGSEA. The chain's CDR3 is CSVGSNTEAFF. CDR3 DNA: TGCAGCGTTGGCAGTAACACTGAAGCTTTCTTT.

The genes are TRBV29-1 and TRBJ1-4; 7 nucleotides align to TRBD1. V was pared by 6 bases and J by 4 bases, with 11 bases of the junction left unmatched. The CDR3 has 15 amino acids. Germline values: CDR1 SQVTM, CDR2 ANQGSEA. The CDR3 region has the DNA TGCAGCGTAGGACAGGAAGAGAACTTTAATGAAAAACTGTTTTTT. Its protein product is CSVGQEENFNEKLFF.

The rearrangement joins TRBV28 to TRBJ2-7; a weak D match, TRBD2 (5 bases). Trimming pared 5 bases from V and 5 bases from J, leaving 16 bases between. The germline CDR1 and CDR2 sequences are MDHEN and SYDVKM. This CDR3 comprises 14 residues. CDR3 amino acids: CASSAGLRRDEQYV. The CDR3, as DNA: TGTGCCAGCAGTGCCGGACTCCGCCGAGACGAGCAGTACGTC.

The chain uses TRBV20-1 and TRBJ1-2; the D is unclear. The CDR3 totals 15 residues. With 1 base removed from V and 4 bases from J, the gap between germline ends came to 16 bases. Germline CDR1 DFQATT, CDR2 SNEGSKA (reference sequence). DNA for the CDR3: TGCAGTGCTAGAGGTGATGGGAGCCCTCGCTATGGCTACACCTTC. Translating gives CSARGDGSPRYGYTF.

The chain employs TRBV6-6 and TRBJ1-2; maybe TRBD1 (5 bases). The V end lost 7 bases, the J end lost 14 bases, and 14 bases lay between the germline ends. The CDR3 totals 10 residues. Germline lookup yields CDR1 MNHNY and CDR2 SVGAGI (reference sequence). The CDR3, as DNA: TGTGCCAGCAAACAGGCCCGTATGACCTTC. This encodes CASKQARMTF.

The chain employs TRBV3-1 and TRBJ1-2; 7 bases agree with TRBD1. J lost 8 bases, V lost 6 bases, and 9 bases had no gene match. The V gene's germline CDR1 is LGHDT and CDR2 YNNKEL (reference sequence). The CDR3 contains 13 residues. CDR3 nucleotides: TGTGCCAGCAGTACGGGACAGACAATGGGCTACACCTTC. Translated: CASSTGQTMGYTF.

The chain employs TRBV4-1 and TRBJ2-3; D is uncertain. Germline lookup yields CDR1 MGHRA and CDR2 YSYEKL. Trimming cost V 0 bases and J 0 bases, with 7 bases left between them. This CDR3 is 15 amino acids long. CDR3 sequence: CASSQETRSTDTQYF. In DNA form, the CDR3 reads TGCGCCAGCAGCCAAGAGACGCGAAGCACAGATACGCAGTATTTT.

This chain connects TRBV11-2 to TRBJ2-1; D perhaps matches TRBD1 (5 bases). Germline V gene lookup returns CDR1 SGHAT and CDR2 FQNNGV. CDR3 length equals 13 residues. Trimming pared 5 bases from V and 8 bases from J, leaving 13 bases between. As DNA, the CDR3 is TGTGCCAGCAGCCAAAGGCCCAGGGATGAGCAGTTCTTC. Translated: CASSQRPRDEQFF.

The gene calls are TRBV6-5 and TRBJ2-7; possibly TRBD1 or TRBD2 for D (6 bases each). CDR1 MNHEY and CDR2 SVGAGI come from the germline V gene. V was trimmed by 2 bases and J by 1 base, leaving 18 bases between them. CDR3 size: 17 residues. CDR3 nucleotides: TGTGCCAGCAGTTACGCGGAGGGACAAAGGGGGTCCTACGAGCAGTACTTC. Protein: CASSYAEGQRGSYEQYF.

The V gene is TRBV28, the J gene TRBJ2-7, with 10 positions matching TRBD2. Germline CDR1 is MDHEN and CDR2 is SYDVKM. The CDR3 consists of 14 residues. Losses at the gene ends were 8 bases for V and 4 bases for J; bases not matched to a gene: 8. The CDR3 DNA sequence: TGTGCCAGCGGCCCCCTAGCGGGGGATTACGAGCAGTACGTC. It codes for CASGPLAGDYEQYV.

The chain is built from TRBV20-1 and TRBJ1-5, with unresolved D. The germline V gene has CDR1 DFQATT and CDR2 SNEGSKA (reference sequence). The V gene lost 3 bases and the J gene lost 8 bases, with 14 bases spanning the gap. The CDR3 consists of 13 residues. The CDR3 is CSASWRAQKPQHF. CDR3 DNA: TGCAGTGCTAGCTGGAGGGCCCAGAAGCCCCAGCATTTT.

The genes are TRBV20-1 and TRBJ1-5; D might be TRBD1 (5 bases). Germline loops: CDR1 DFQATT, CDR2 SNEGSKA (reference sequence). Trimming removed 3 bases from V and 3 bases from J, with 15 bases in between. The CDR3 is made up of 15 amino acids. The CDR3 protein is CSASPNGDVNQPQHF. CDR3 DNA sequence: TGCAGTGCTAGTCCTAACGGGGACGTCAATCAGCCCCAGCATTTT.

J is TRBJ2-1 and V is TRBV5-1, with D hard to call. This CDR3 has 14 amino acids. The V and J ends lost 5 bases and 4 bases respectively, with 13 bases between them. Germline CDR1 reads SGHRS; CDR2 reads YFSETQ. The CDR3 here is CASRSGVQYNEQFF. Here the CDR3 DNA reads TGCGCCAGCAGATCGGGTGTGCAGTACAATGAGCAGTTCTTC.

The chain links TRBV6-2 or TRBV6-3 to TRBJ2-1; TRBD2 aligns across 11 bases. The CDR3 length is 16 residues. The germline CDR1 and CDR2 sequences are MNHEY and SVGEGT. Germline trimming cut 7 bases from V and 8 bases from J; bases unmatched to any gene: 13. CDR3 protein: CASKHQGTSGGYEQFF. In nucleotides, the CDR3 is TGTGCCAGCAAACACCAGGGTACTAGCGGGGGATATGAGCAGTTCTTC.

This chain links TRBV29-1 with TRBJ2-3, with a possible D match to TRBD2 (7 bases). Germline V CDR1 and CDR2: SQVTM, ANQGSEA. This CDR3 comprises 13 residues. Trimming removed 7 bases from V and 3 bases from J, with 14 bases in between. CDR3 region: CSARGAQTDTQYF. The CDR3 DNA reads TGCAGCGCTCGGGGGGCGCAGACAGATACGCAGTATTTT.

The CDR3 DNA reads as TGTGCCACCAGCAGGGCCGGGACAGGGGACAATGAGCAGTTCTTC. Amino acids: CATSRAGTGDNEQFF. The rearrangement uses TRBV15 and TRBJ2-1; 10 bases match TRBD1. The germline V gene encodes CDR1 LNHNV and CDR2 YYDKDF (reference sequence). V gave up 3 bases and J gave up 5 bases; unmatched junction bases: 4. CDR3 size: 15 residues.

This chain joins TRBV29-1 and TRBJ1-2, with no clear D. Germline V gene data show CDR1 as SQVTM and CDR2 as ANQGSEA. The CDR3 length is 13 residues. The V end lost 4 bases, the J end lost 0 bases, and 9 bases lay between the germline ends. The CDR3 DNA sequence: TGCAGCGTTGTACCCTTAGCTAACTATGGCTACACCTTC. It codes for CSVVPLANYGYTF.

CDR3 residues: CASSRPGLAGVDTQYF. CDR3 nucleotides: TGTGCCAGCAGCCGACCGGGACTAGCGGGAGTAGATACGCAGTATTTT. The gene calls are TRBV12-3 or TRBV12-4 and TRBJ2-3, with TRBD2 matching over 14 bases. The V gene end was trimmed by 6 bases and the J gene end by 5 bases; junction bases not matched to a gene: 7. This CDR3 has 16 amino acids.

V is TRBV4-1 and J is TRBJ2-3; D perhaps matches TRBD2 (6 bases). Germline assignment: CDR1 MGHRA and CDR2 YSYEKL. Deletions cut 1 base from V and 0 bases from J, with 8 bases between. This CDR3 is built from 15 residues. CDR3 DNA: TGCGCCAGCAGCCAAGTTGGGACTAGCACAGATACGCAGTATTTT. Protein product: CASSQVGTSTDTQYF.

V and J are TRBV20-1 and TRBJ2-7; D is unresolved. The V and J ends lost 1 base and 6 bases respectively, with 7 bases between them. The CDR3 loop spans 11 amino acids. Per the germline V gene, CDR1 is DFQATT and CDR2 is SNEGSKA (reference sequence). DNA of the CDR3: TGCAGTGCTAGAGGGGGATCCGAGCAGTACTTC. Translating gives CSARGGSEQYF.

The chain links TRBV29-1 to TRBJ2-2; no clear D. Germline V lookup: CDR1 SQVTM, CDR2 ANQGSEA. This CDR3 contains 12 residues. V shed 8 bases and J shed 7 bases, with 14 bases lying between them. The CDR3 region has the DNA TGCAGCTCTACGTTGGGCGGCGGGGAGCTGTTTTTT. It translates to CSSTLGGGELFF.

This rearrangement joins TRBV28 to TRBJ2-7; TRBD1 matches at 9 bases. V gave up 7 bases and J gave up 3 bases; unmatched junction bases: 1. Germline assignment: CDR1 MDHEN and CDR2 SYDVKM. The CDR3 spans 12 residues. The CDR3 spells CASKTGGYEQYV. The CDR3 nucleotides read TGTGCCAGCAAGACAGGGGGCTACGAGCAGTACGTC.